Listed below are T cell receptor beta chains from one sample, sequenced in a study of cytomegalovirus exposure and HLA in healthy donors. Sequencing was performed with immunoSEQ multiplex PCR; in TCRdb, only in-frame clones are kept and a portion is missing. Of about 150,000 clones in the sample, approximately 77% were seen once. The material sequenced was PBMCs. These receptors originate from a man between 18 and 35 years old in good health and CMV-seronegative. CDR3s include the opening cysteine and the closing phenylalanine or tryptophan. The order of the fields is clone size, D gene, V gene, J gene, CDR3 DNA, CDR3 protein. A D gene is named only where the DNA matches it firmly. Not all rows give a size; the values are once, few, many and, for expanded clones, a class.

clone_size: NA; d_call: TRBD2; v_call: TRBV28; j_call: TRBJ2-7; cdr3_nt: TGTGCCAGCAGTTTAGGTGAGGGAGGGGCAACCTACGAGCAGTACTTC; cdr3_aa: CASSLGEGGATYEQYF
clone_size: NA; d_call: NA; v_call: TRBV7-9; j_call: TRBJ1-1; cdr3_nt: TGTGCCAGCAGCTTAGCGCAGGGAGAAGCTTTCTTT; cdr3_aa: CASSLAQGEAFF
clone_size: NA; d_call: TRBD1; v_call: TRBV10-2; j_call: TRBJ1-3; cdr3_nt: TGCGCCAGCAGTGAGCAGGGGGCTGGAAACACCATATATTTT; cdr3_aa: CASSEQGAGNTIYF
clone_size: NA; d_call: TRBD1; v_call: TRBV2; j_call: TRBJ1-2; cdr3_nt: TGTGCCAGCAGTGAAGCGGGAAGGGGGCACGGCTACACCTTC; cdr3_aa: CASSEAGRGHGYTF
clone_size: once; d_call: TRBD1; v_call: TRBV4-1; j_call: TRBJ1-4; cdr3_nt: TGCGCCAGCAGCCAAGAACAGGGGGCGAGGGAAAAACTGTTTTTT; cdr3_aa: CASSQEQGAREKLFF
clone_size: NA; d_call: TRBD2; v_call: TRBV11-3; j_call: TRBJ2-3; cdr3_nt: TGTGCCAGCAGCTCCGGACTAGGCCCCAAATTCACAGATACGCAGTATTTT; cdr3_aa: CASSSGLGPKFTDTQYF
clone_size: NA; d_call: TRBD1; v_call: TRBV4-3; j_call: TRBJ2-7; cdr3_nt: TGCGCCAGCAGCCAAGATGCCGGGACAGGGGCTACCTACGAGCAGTACTTC; cdr3_aa: CASSQDAGTGATYEQYF
clone_size: NA; d_call: TRBD2; v_call: TRBV10-3; j_call: TRBJ2-7; cdr3_nt: TGTGCCATCAGGGGGACTAGCGGATCCGGCGAGCAGTACTTC; cdr3_aa: CAIRGTSGSGEQYF
clone_size: NA; d_call: NA; v_call: TRBV10-3; j_call: TRBJ1-6; cdr3_nt: TGTGCCATCAGTGCGCCAGGGAATAATTCACCCCTCCACTTT; cdr3_aa: CAISAPGNNSPLHF
clone_size: NA; d_call: NA; v_call: TRBV6-5; j_call: TRBJ2-7; cdr3_nt: TGTGCCAGCAGATTAGGACGTGGGGGCGGTGAGCAGTACTTC; cdr3_aa: CASRLGRGGGEQYF
clone_size: NA; d_call: NA; v_call: TRBV4-1; j_call: TRBJ2-7; cdr3_nt: TGCGCCAGCAGCCATCCCACCGGGTCCACCTACGAGCAGTACTTC; cdr3_aa: CASSHPTGSTYEQYF
clone_size: few; d_call: NA; v_call: TRBV6-1; j_call: TRBJ2-2; cdr3_nt: TGTGCCAGCACCGAGATCCGGGTTGGGAGCGGGGAGCTGTTTTTT; cdr3_aa: CASTEIRVGSGELFF
clone_size: NA; d_call: TRBD1; v_call: TRBV28; j_call: TRBJ2-2; cdr3_nt: TGTGCCAGCAGTTCCCCGACAGGGATTAACACCGGGGAGCTGTTTTTT; cdr3_aa: CASSSPTGINTGELFF
clone_size: NA; d_call: NA; v_call: TRBV11-2; j_call: TRBJ2-7; cdr3_nt: TGTGCCAGCAGCTTAGGGACAGCGTACGAGCAGTACTTC; cdr3_aa: CASSLGTAYEQYF
clone_size: NA; d_call: NA; v_call: TRBV5-1; j_call: TRBJ2-3; cdr3_nt: TGCGCCAGCAGCTACGACCTTCGGGCAGATACGCAGTATTTT; cdr3_aa: CASSYDLRADTQYF
clone_size: NA; d_call: NA; v_call: TRBV19; j_call: TRBJ1-4; cdr3_nt: TGTGCCAGTAGTATGGATTGGGGAGCTGAAAAACTGTTTTTT; cdr3_aa: CASSMDWGAEKLFF
clone_size: NA; d_call: NA; v_call: TRBV27; j_call: TRBJ1-4; cdr3_nt: TGTGCCAGCAGTTTATCGACGGACGGGGGAGAAAAACTGTTTTTT; cdr3_aa: CASSLSTDGGEKLFF